This T cell receptor (beta chain) comes out of a study of blood T cell repertoires in COVID-19. Study overall: Sites in the United States, Italy and Spain provided acute and convalescent COVID-19 samples. T cells, B-cell-depleted T cells, or PBMCs provided the cDNA or gDNA that served as material.

There are 15 residues in the CDR3. V lost 7 bases to trimming and J lost 4 bases; unmatched junction nucleotides: 9. CDR1 MDHEN and CDR2 SYDVKM come from the germline V gene. As handled by the study authors: Quantification of nucleated cells was approximated via reference gene primer amplification. This table comes from immunoSEQ multiplex PCR, and its TCRdb copy is limited to in-frame clones, with some not included. For V, J and clone size, that table is used; D and trimming come from the DNA. The sample comprises over 110,000 clones, over 60% of which are singletons, and roughly 13% rests with the top ten.

The chain uses TRBV28 and TRBJ1-1; 10 bases match TRBD1. This sequence was found in a man older than 75 with acute or convalescent COVID-19. The specimen was peripheral blood. In nucleotides, the CDR3 is TGTGCCAGCAACCCCTGGACAGGGGGTTTCACTGAAGCTTTCTTT. This gives the protein CASNPWTGGFTEAFF.